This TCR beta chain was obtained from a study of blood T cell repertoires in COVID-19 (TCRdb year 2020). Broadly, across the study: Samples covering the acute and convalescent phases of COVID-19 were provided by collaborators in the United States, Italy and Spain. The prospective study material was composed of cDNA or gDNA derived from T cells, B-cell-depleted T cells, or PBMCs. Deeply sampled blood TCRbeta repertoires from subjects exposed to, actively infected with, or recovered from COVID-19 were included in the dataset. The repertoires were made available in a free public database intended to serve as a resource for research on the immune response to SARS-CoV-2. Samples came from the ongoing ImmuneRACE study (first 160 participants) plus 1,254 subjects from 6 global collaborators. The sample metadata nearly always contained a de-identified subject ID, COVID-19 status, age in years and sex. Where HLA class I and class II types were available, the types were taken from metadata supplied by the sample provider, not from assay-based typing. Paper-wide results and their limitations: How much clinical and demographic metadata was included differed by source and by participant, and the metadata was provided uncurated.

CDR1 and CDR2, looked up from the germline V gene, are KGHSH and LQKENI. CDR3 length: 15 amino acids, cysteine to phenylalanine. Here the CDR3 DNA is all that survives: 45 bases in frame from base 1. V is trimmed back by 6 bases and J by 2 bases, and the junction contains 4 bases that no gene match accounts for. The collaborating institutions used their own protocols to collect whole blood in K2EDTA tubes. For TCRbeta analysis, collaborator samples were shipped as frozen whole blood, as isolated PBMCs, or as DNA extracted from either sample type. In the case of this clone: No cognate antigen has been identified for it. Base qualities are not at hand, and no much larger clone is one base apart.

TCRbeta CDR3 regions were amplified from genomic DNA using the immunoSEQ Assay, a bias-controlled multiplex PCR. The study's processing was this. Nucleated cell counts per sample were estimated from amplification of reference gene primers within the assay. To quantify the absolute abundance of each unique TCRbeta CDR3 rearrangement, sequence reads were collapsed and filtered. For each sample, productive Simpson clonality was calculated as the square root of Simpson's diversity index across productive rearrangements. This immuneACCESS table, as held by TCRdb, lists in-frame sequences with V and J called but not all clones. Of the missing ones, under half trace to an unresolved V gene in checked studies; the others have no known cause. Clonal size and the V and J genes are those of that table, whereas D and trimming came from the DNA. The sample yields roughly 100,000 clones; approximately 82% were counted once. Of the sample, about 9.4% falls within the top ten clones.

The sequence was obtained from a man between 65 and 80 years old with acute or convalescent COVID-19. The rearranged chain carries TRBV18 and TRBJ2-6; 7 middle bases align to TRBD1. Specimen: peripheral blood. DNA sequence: TGTGCCAGCTCGCCTACAGGGGCTGGGGCCAACGTCCTGACTTTC. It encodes CASSPTGAGANVLTF.